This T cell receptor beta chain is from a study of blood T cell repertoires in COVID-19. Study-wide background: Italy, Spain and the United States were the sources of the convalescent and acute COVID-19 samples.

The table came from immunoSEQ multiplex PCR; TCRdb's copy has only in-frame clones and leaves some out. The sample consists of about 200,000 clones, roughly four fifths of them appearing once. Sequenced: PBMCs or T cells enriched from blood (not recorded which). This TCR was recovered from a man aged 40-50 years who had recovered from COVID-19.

CDR3 coding DNA: TGTGCCAGCAGCCACCGCGGGGGCGTCAATGAGCAGTTCTTC. The encoded protein is CASSHRGGVNEQFF. The chain employs TRBV11-3 and TRBJ2-1; possible D gene TRBD2, 7 bases. The CDR3 consists of 14 residues. Germline-derived CDR1 and CDR2 are SGHNT and YENEEA. With 5 bases removed from V and 6 bases from J, the gap between germline ends came to 14 bases. The variable domain in full, completed from reference TRBV11-3 and TRBJ2-1, reads EAGVVQSPRYKIIEKKQPVAFWCNPISGHNTLYWYLQNLGQGPELLIRYENEEAVDDSQLPKDRFSAERLKGVDSTLKIQPAELGDSAVYLCASSHRGGVNEQFFGPGTRLTVL.